This passage covers 24 T cell receptor beta chains from one sample sequenced in a study of OX40 agonist ivuxolimab in advanced cancers. Sequencing was performed with immunoSEQ multiplex PCR; in TCRdb, only in-frame clones are kept and a portion is missing. The sample includes 71,000 or so clones, approximately 90% of them seen just once. The specimen was CD4+ or CD8+ T cells sorted from blood, collected in a trial of the OX40 agonist ivuxolimab. The receptors were gathered from an adult with an advanced solid tumor such as melanoma, head and neck, liver or kidney cancer.

The chain combines TRBV6-6 with TRBJ1-6; D is ambiguous. The CDR3 has 15 residues. V was clipped by 0 bases and J by 6 bases, with 9 bases between them. The germline gives CDR1 MNHNY, CDR2 SVGAGI (reference sequence). CDR3 sequence: CASSYSFWGNSPLHF. CDR3 DNA: TGTGCCAGCAGTTACTCGTTCTGGGGTAATTCACCCCTCCACTTT.

Of note for this clone: This same CDR3 is encoded by further DNA sequences in the sample. V usage is TRBV10-3 and J usage is TRBJ2-2; D remains ambiguous. The CDR3 length is 14 residues. CDR1 is ENHRY and CDR2 is SYGVKD in the germline V gene. V was trimmed by 8 bases and J by 0 bases, leaving 10 bases between them. DNA of the CDR3: TGTGCCATCGCCACCGGTGCGAACACCGGGGAGCTGTTTTTT. It encodes CAIATGANTGELFF.

CDR3 DNA sequence: TGTGCCAGCAGTTACGGGGGCATGAACACTGAAGCTTTCTTT. It is translated as CASSYGGMNTEAFF. The gene calls are TRBV6-6 and TRBJ1-1; TRBD1 might be the D (6 bases). The length of the CDR3 is 14 residues. Germline V gives CDR1 MNHNY, CDR2 SVGAGI (reference sequence). V lost 2 bases, J lost 0 bases, and 7 bases lay in between.

This rearrangement joins TRBV9 to TRBJ2-1; TRBD2 matches at 10 bases. The trim removed 0 bases at V and 9 bases at J, leaving 6 bases unmatched. In germline, CDR1 is SGDLS, CDR2 YYNGEE. This CDR3 spans 15 amino acids. Written as DNA, the CDR3 is TGTGCCAGCAGCGTAGAGAGCGGGAGGGCAGCTGAGCAGTTCTTC. As protein: CASSVESGRAAEQFF.

The V gene is TRBV11-1, the J gene TRBJ2-1, with 13 bases that match TRBD2. The CDR3 extends over 16 amino acids. V lost 1 base to trimming and J lost 5 bases; unmatched junction nucleotides: 2. Germline V gene data show CDR1 as SGHAT and CDR2 as FQDESV (reference sequence). The CDR3 DNA follows: TGTGCCAGCAGCTTAGGACTAGCGGGGGGCCACAATGAGCAGTTCTTC. This translates into CASSLGLAGGHNEQFF.

The chain has TRBV9 and TRBJ1-2; D gene ambiguous. V shed 0 bases and J shed 2 bases, with 20 bases lying between them. The CDR3 covers 18 residues. Germline CDR1 SGDLS, CDR2 YYNGEE. In DNA, the CDR3 is TGTGCCAGCAGCGTAGACCGAAATTTATTGGGAACGAACTATGGCTACACCTTC. Translation gives CASSVDRNLLGTNYGYTF.

This chain joins TRBV7-2 and TRBJ2-1; a possible D gene is TRBD2 (8 bases). Deletions cut 5 bases from V and 5 bases from J, with 16 bases between. The CDR3 runs to 15 residues. The germline V gene encodes CDR1 SGHTA and CDR2 FQGNSA. The CDR3 loop is CASSRGGTDNNEQFF. For the CDR3, the DNA is TGTGCCAGCAGCCGGGGGGGGACAGACAACAATGAGCAGTTCTTC.

The J gene is TRBJ2-2, the V gene TRBV4-3; 7 bases are a match to TRBD1. This CDR3 comprises 18 residues. Unmatched junction bases numbered 8, after V lost 1 base and J lost 0 bases. Germline CDR1 reads LGHNA; CDR2 reads YSLEER. The CDR3 loop is CASSQAGTGTANTGELFF. Written as DNA, the CDR3 is TGCGCCAGCAGCCAAGCGGGCACCGGGACAGCGAACACCGGGGAGCTGTTTTTT.

V and J are TRBV11-3 and TRBJ2-1; TRBD2 matches at 13 bases. The trim removed 0 bases at V and 6 bases at J, leaving 5 bases unmatched. Germline values: CDR1 SGHNT, CDR2 YENEEA. The CDR3 length is 17 residues. CDR3 in DNA: TGTGCCAGCAGCTTAGACCTGGGACTAGCGGGGACCAATGAGCAGTTCTTC. This encodes CASSLDLGLAGTNEQFF.

V gene TRBV7-9 combines with J gene TRBJ2-7; D not certain. From germline, CDR1 is SEHNR and CDR2 FQNEAQ (reference sequence). Trimming pared 1 base from V and 2 bases from J, leaving 15 bases between. This CDR3 contains 16 residues. CDR3 protein: CASSLVGSALTYEQYF. Written as DNA, the CDR3 is TGTGCCAGCAGCTTAGTGGGGTCGGCCCTCACCTACGAGCAGTACTTC.

This chain uses TRBV28 with TRBJ2-7; possibly TRBD1 or TRBD2 for D (5 bases each). V was pared by 5 bases and J by 2 bases, with 13 bases between. In germline, CDR1 is MDHEN, CDR2 SYDVKM. The CDR3 is 14 amino acids. Here the CDR3 DNA reads TGTGCCAGCAGTACTCCCGGGGACCCCTACGAGCAGTACTTC. Residues: CASSTPGDPYEQYF.

The J gene is TRBJ1-3, the V gene TRBV4-1; D unclear. The germline V and J ends were trimmed by 8 bases and 4 bases, with 12 bases remaining between them. From germline, CDR1 is MGHRA and CDR2 YSYEKL. The CDR3 length is 13 residues. The CDR3 bases are TGCGCCAGCGCCCCAACAACCGGAAACACCATATATTTT. This translates into CASAPTTGNTIYF.

The rearrangement links TRBV27 to TRBJ2-7; D is undetermined. V was trimmed by 3 bases and J by 3 bases, leaving 12 bases between them. This CDR3 has 14 amino acids. The germline V gene has CDR1 MNHEY and CDR2 SMNVEV (reference sequence). The CDR3 DNA is TGTGCCAGCAGTTTGGTTAGAAAAGACTACGAGCAGTACTTC. Translating gives CASSLVRKDYEQYF.

The DNA for the CDR3 is TGTGCCAGCAGCAGGACAGCCTTCTCCTACGAGCAGTACTTC. Amino acid sequence: CASSRTAFSYEQYF. This chain links TRBV6-6 with TRBJ2-7; D might be TRBD1 (6 bases). Germline assignment: CDR1 MNHNY and CDR2 SVGAGI (reference sequence). This CDR3 comprises 14 residues. Trimming stripped 6 bases from V and 0 bases from J, with 12 bases between.

This chain uses TRBV10-1 with TRBJ1-1, with D perhaps TRBD1 (6 bases). Germline CDR1 WNHNN, CDR2 SYGVQD (reference sequence). Trimming took off 4 bases at V and 4 bases at J, with 10 bases between the two ends. This CDR3 region has 13 residues. The CDR3 nucleotides read TGCGCCAGCAGTGGAGGCAGGGGCACTGAAGCTTTCTTT. This gives the protein CASSGGRGTEAFF.

The V gene is TRBV28, the J gene TRBJ2-7; TRBD1 is a possible D gene (6 bases). The CDR3 spans 14 residues. In germline, CDR1 is MDHEN, CDR2 SYDVKM. V was cut by 6 bases and J by 2 bases, with 14 bases left in between. CDR3 nucleotide sequence: TGTGCCAGCAGCGCACAGGGTCCCACCTACGAGCAGTACTTC. This sequence encodes CASSAQGPTYEQYF.

V is TRBV7-9 and J is TRBJ2-3; TRBD1 might be the D (5 bases). The CDR3 spans 13 residues. In germline, CDR1 is SEHNR, CDR2 FQNEAQ (reference sequence). V lost 6 bases to trimming and J lost 1 base, with 8 bases between them. In nucleotides, the CDR3 is TGTGCCAGCAGATCGACAGGCACAGATACGCAGTATTTT. Translating gives CASRSTGTDTQYF.

The gene calls are TRBV19 and TRBJ1-5; 9 bases line up with TRBD1. Germline CDR1 and CDR2: LNHDA and SQIVND (reference sequence). CDR3 length: 14 amino acids. The ends lost 3 bases at V and 6 bases at J; junction bases unmatched: 3. The CDR3 spells CASSMGQGAQPQHF. The CDR3 region has the DNA TGTGCCAGTAGTATGGGACAGGGAGCTCAGCCCCAGCATTTT.

This clone was seen more than once but under ten times. V usage is TRBV19 and J usage is TRBJ1-1, with D maybe TRBD1 (5 bases). Germline-derived CDR1 and CDR2 are LNHDA and SQIVND (reference sequence). The V end was cut by 4 bases, the J end by 8 bases, with 17 bases between. CDR3 length: 14 amino acids. The CDR3 spells CASSTRTLSFEAFF. CDR3 sequence (DNA): TGTGCCAGTAGTACCCGGACACTTTCGTTCGAAGCTTTCTTT.

This clone has more than one count but fewer than ten. The gene calls are TRBV7-9 and TRBJ2-3, with TRBD1 identical over 8 bases. After removal of 5 bases from V and 4 bases from J, the junction contained 11 bases not matched to a gene. This CDR3 spans 16 amino acids. Per germline, CDR1 SEHNR and CDR2 FQNEAQ (reference sequence). The CDR3 region has the DNA TGTGCCAGCAGCCCAGGACAGGGTGTTATATCAGATACGCAGTATTTT. Translated: CASSPGQGVISDTQYF.

This chain joins TRBV6-5 and TRBJ1-2, with no clear D. CDR3 length equals 16 residues. V was cut by 4 bases and J by 4 bases, with 19 bases left in between. Germline V CDR1 and CDR2: MNHEY, SVGAGI. CDR3 region: CASSSLGTQMGYGYTF. The CDR3 coding sequence is TGTGCCAGCAGTTCACTGGGAACCCAGATGGGCTATGGCTACACCTTC.

V and J are TRBV19 and TRBJ1-1; D uncertain. The germline gives CDR1 LNHDA, CDR2 SQIVND (reference sequence). Trimming stripped 5 bases from V and 1 base from J, with 11 bases between. CDR3 length: 14 amino acids. This CDR3 reads CASSSMTGNTEAFF. CDR3 bases: TGTGCCAGTAGTTCCATGACGGGGAACACTGAAGCTTTCTTT. The variable domain in full, completed from reference TRBV19 and TRBJ1-1, reads DGGITQSPKYLFRKEGQNVTLSCEQNLNHDAMYWYRQDPGQGLRLIYYSQIVNDFQKGDIAEGYSVSREKKESFPLTVTSAQKNPTAFYLCASSSMTGNTEAFFGQGTRLTVV.

V and J are TRBV27 and TRBJ1-1; D gene uncertain. This CDR3 is 13 amino acids long. In germline, CDR1 is MNHEY, CDR2 SMNVEV (reference sequence). Deletions cut 4 bases from V and 3 bases from J, with 9 bases between. This chain's CDR3 is CASSWWADTEAFF. The CDR3 DNA reads as TGTGCCAGCAGTTGGTGGGCAGACACTGAAGCTTTCTTT.

This chain uses TRBV6-5 with TRBJ1-1; a possible D gene is TRBD1 (5 bases). The germline CDR1 and CDR2 sequences are MNHEY and SVGAGI. Trimming stripped 0 bases from V and 1 base from J, with 9 bases between. CDR3 length: 15 amino acids. The DNA of the CDR3 is TGTGCCAGCAGTTACTCTAAGGGGCGGAACACTGAAGCTTTCTTT. Its protein is CASSYSKGRNTEAFF.